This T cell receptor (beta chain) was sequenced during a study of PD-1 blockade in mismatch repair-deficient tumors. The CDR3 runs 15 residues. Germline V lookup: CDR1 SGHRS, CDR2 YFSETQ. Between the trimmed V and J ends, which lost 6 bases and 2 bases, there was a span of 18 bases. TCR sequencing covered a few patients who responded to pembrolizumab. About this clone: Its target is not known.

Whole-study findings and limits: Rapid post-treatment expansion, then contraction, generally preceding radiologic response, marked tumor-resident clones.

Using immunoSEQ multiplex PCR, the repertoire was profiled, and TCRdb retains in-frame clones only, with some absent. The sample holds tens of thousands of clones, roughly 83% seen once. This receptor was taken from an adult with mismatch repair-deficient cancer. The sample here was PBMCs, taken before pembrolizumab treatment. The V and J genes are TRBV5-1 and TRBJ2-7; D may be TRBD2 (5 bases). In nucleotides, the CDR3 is TGCGCCAGCAAGGTAAATGGACTCAGTACCTACGAGCAGTACTTC. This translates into CASKVNGLSTYEQYF.